One sample yielded the 11 T cell receptor beta chains listed below, sequenced in a study of Ad26.COV2.S vaccination and SARS-CoV-2 variants. TCRdb's copy holds only in-frame clones and misses some; the assay was immunoSEQ multiplex PCR. The sample yields 300,000 to 350,000 clones, roughly 89% seen once. Treatment: about 20 received Ad26.COV2.S at low or high dose, single or two shots; several received placebo; per-sample allocation not given. Following the first vaccine or placebo injection, samples were taken on day 63. The sequencing here drew on peripheral blood, taken in a trial of Ad26.COV2.S vaccine versus placebo. These receptors were taken from a person between 18 and 59 years old who received the Ad26.COV2.S COVID-19 vaccine or a placebo.

The chain uses TRBV29-1 and TRBJ1-1; TRBD1 might be the D (6 bases). The germline CDR1 and CDR2 sequences are SQVTM and ANQGSEA. With 4 bases removed from V and 0 bases from J, the gap between germline ends came to 9 bases. The CDR3 has 13 residues. This chain's CDR3 is CSVGQEMNTEAFF. CDR3 DNA sequence: TGCAGCGTTGGACAGGAGATGAACACTGAAGCTTTCTTT. The full variable domain, with the rest looked up from reference TRBV29-1 and TRBJ1-1, is SAVISQKPSRDICQRGTSLTIQCQVDSQVTMMFWYRQQPGQSLTLIATANQGSEATYESGFVIDKFPISRPNLTFSTLTVSNMSPEDSSIYLCSVGQEMNTEAFFGQGTRLTVV.

V usage is TRBV9 and J usage is TRBJ2-1; perhaps TRBD1 as D (6 bases). Germline CDR1 reads SGDLS; CDR2 reads YYNGEE. The length of the CDR3 is 14 residues. Trimming removed 4 bases from V and 3 bases from J, with 11 bases in between. The DNA of the CDR3 is TGTGCCAGCAGCATGGGGACAATCTACAATGAGCAGTTCTTC. Residues: CASSMGTIYNEQFF.

V and J are TRBV9 and TRBJ1-2, with TRBD1 identical over 8 bases. The CDR3 covers 15 residues. V lost 0 bases to trimming and J lost 5 bases; unmatched junction nucleotides: 6. The germline CDR1 and CDR2 sequences are SGDLS and YYNGEE. The CDR3 is CASSVDTGGRYGYTF. For the CDR3, the DNA is TGTGCCAGCAGCGTAGATACAGGGGGTAGATATGGCTACACCTTC.

V and J are TRBV5-8 and TRBJ2-2, with D possibly TRBD1 on 5 matching bases. Trimming stripped 3 bases from V and 0 bases from J, with 12 bases between. Per germline, CDR1 SGHTS and CDR2 YDEGEE. The CDR3 contains 16 residues. The CDR3 protein is CASSSGRSANTGELFF. DNA for the CDR3: TGTGCCAGCAGCTCAGGGCGTTCGGCGAACACCGGGGAGCTGTTTTTT. The full variable domain, its missing parts supplied by reference TRBV5-8 and TRBJ2-2, is EAGVTQSPTHLIKTRGQQATLRCSPISGHTSVYWYQQALGLGLQFLLWYDEGEERNRGNFPPRFSGRQFPNYSSELNVNALELEDSALYLCASSSGRSANTGELFFGEGSRLTVL.

This clone showed up just once. The chain uses TRBV19 and TRBJ1-5, with TRBD1 matching over 8 bases. The germline V gene encodes CDR1 LNHDA and CDR2 SQIVND (reference sequence). This CDR3 is built from 14 residues. The trim removed 5 bases at V and 7 bases at J, leaving 7 bases unmatched. The CDR3 is CASSFPGGGQPQHF. The CDR3, as DNA: TGTGCCAGTAGTTTTCCAGGGGGCGGACAGCCCCAGCATTTT.

The sample holds one count of this clone. The chain couples TRBV6-5 to TRBJ2-1; TRBD2 agrees at 11 bases. The CDR3 consists of 15 residues. The junction had 6 bases not matched to a gene; V was cut back by 6 bases and J by 5 bases. Germline V gene lookup returns CDR1 MNHEY and CDR2 SVGAGI. The CDR3 loop is CASRLLAGGHNEQFF. DNA of the CDR3: TGTGCCAGCAGACTTCTAGCGGGAGGTCACAATGAGCAGTTCTTC.

This chain's CDR3 is CASSLVQRVSGELFF. CDR3 DNA: TGTGCCAGCAGCTTAGTCCAGAGGGTTTCCGGGGAGCTGTTTTTT. The V gene is TRBV7-2, the J gene TRBJ2-2; a possible D gene is TRBD2 (5 bases). V lost 1 base to trimming and J lost 6 bases, with 12 bases between them. CDR3 length: 15 residues. Germline V gene data show CDR1 as SGHTA and CDR2 as FQGNSA.

The V and J genes are TRBV7-8 and TRBJ2-5; D is perhaps TRBD1 (6 bases). Germline CDR1 reads SGHVS; CDR2 reads FQNEAQ. The CDR3 is made up of 14 amino acids. V was clipped by 5 bases and J by 0 bases, with 10 bases between them. CDR3 coding DNA: TGTGCCAGCAGCCCCGGGACACACCAAGAGACCCAGTACTTC. This sequence encodes CASSPGTHQETQYF.

V and J are TRBV5-6 and TRBJ2-6; D is undetermined. The CDR3 is made up of 16 amino acids. Trimming cost V 1 base and J 0 bases, with 8 bases left between them. Germline CDR1 SGHDT, CDR2 YYEEEE. CDR3 amino acids: CASSLFSSSGANVLTF. CDR3 coding DNA: TGTGCCAGCAGCTTGTTCAGCAGCTCTGGGGCCAACGTCCTGACTTTC. Combining the CDR3 with reference TRBV5-6 and TRBJ2-6 gives the whole variable domain DAGVTQSPTHLIKTRGQQVTLRCSPKSGHDTVSWYQQALGQGPQFIFQYYEEEERQRGNFPDRFSGHQFPNYSSELNVNALLLGDSALYLCASSLFSSSGANVLTFGAGSRLTVL.

This clone appeared a single time. This chain uses TRBV2 with TRBJ2-7, with D unresolved. In germline, CDR1 is SNHLY, CDR2 FYNNEI. The V gene lost 2 bases and the J gene lost 1 base, with 9 bases spanning the gap. This CDR3 has 14 amino acids. Written as DNA, the CDR3 is TGTGCCAGCAGTGAAAACCGGATATCCTACGAGCAGTACTTC. This gives the protein CASSENRISYEQYF. Complete variable domain (other parts from reference TRBV2 and TRBJ2-7): EPEVTQTPSHQVTQMGQEVILRCVPISNHLYFYWYRQILGQKVEFLVSFYNNEISEKSEIFDDQFSVERPDGSNFTLKIRSTKLEDSAMYFCASSENRISYEQYFGPGTRLTVT.

This chain connects TRBV19 to TRBJ1-2; a weak D match, TRBD1 (5 bases). V lost 7 bases to trimming and J lost 8 bases, with 29 bases between them. Germline loops: CDR1 LNHDA, CDR2 SQIVND (reference sequence). This CDR3 is built from 17 residues. The CDR3: CASTRRGQEVPQTGYTF. As DNA, the CDR3 is TGTGCCAGTACCCGAAGGGGCCAAGAGGTGCCCCAAACCGGCTACACCTTC. Based on the CDR3 plus reference TRBV19 and TRBJ1-2, the full variable domain is DGGITQSPKYLFRKEGQNVTLSCEQNLNHDAMYWYRQDPGQGLRLIYYSQIVNDFQKGDIAEGYSVSREKKESFPLTVTSAQKNPTAFYLCASTRRGQEVPQTGYTFGSGTRLTVV.